This is a list of T cell receptor beta chains from one sample in a study of blood T cell repertoires in COVID-19. TCRdb's table, derived via immunoSEQ multiplex PCR, lists solely in-frame clones and lacks some. The sample holds about 260,000 clones, about 83% seen once. Source material: peripheral blood. The receptors come from a woman between 50 and 59 years old who had recovered from COVID-19. The CDR3 runs from the conserved cysteine through the conserved F or W. Clone sizes are given selectively: once, few, many, or a class where the clone is expanded.

CDR3 protein	J gene	clone size	CDR3 length	V gene
CASSFGTGGPYEQYF	TRBJ2-7	once	15	TRBV19
CASSPAGEVGELFF	TRBJ2-2	.	14	TRBV6-6
CAISPGQGSSYEQYF	TRBJ2-7	.	15	TRBV10-3
CASSPGQGWADTQYF	TRBJ2-3	.	15	TRBV4-3
CASSPGDYTGELFF	TRBJ2-2	.	14	TRBV7-9
CASREMNTEAFF	TRBJ1-1	.	12	TRBV19
CASTPGSHEQYF	TRBJ2-7	.	12	TRBV6-2/TRBV6-3
CASSERATNEKLFF	TRBJ1-4	few	14	TRBV6-1
CASSRGQAGGNQPQHF	TRBJ1-5	few	16	TRBV18
CASSSGTSGGTQYF	TRBJ2-5	.	14	TRBV27
CASSFQGLNTEAFF	TRBJ1-1	.	14	TRBV28
CASSIVALAGKDNEQFF	TRBJ2-1	.	17	TRBV19
CASSEGQFYNEQFF	TRBJ2-1	.	14	TRBV10-1
CASKETSGGASYNEQFF	TRBJ2-1	.	17	TRBV19
CASSLASQGITEAFF	TRBJ1-1	few	15	TRBV7-6
CAIGLAGPNEQFF	TRBJ2-1	once	13	TRBV5-4
CASTPRIAPTSGTDTQYF	TRBJ2-3	.	18	TRBV5-4
CASRVAGVGDTQYF	TRBJ2-3	.	14	TRBV19
CASSPDSNYGYTF	TRBJ1-2	.	13	TRBV11-2
CASSPRTSGSSSYNEQFF	TRBJ2-1	once	18	TRBV13
CASSLGHNTEAFF	TRBJ1-1	.	13	TRBV5-6
CASSWGQGSPGANVLTF	TRBJ2-6	.	17	TRBV7-9
CASSPPNGLSTDTQYF	TRBJ2-3	.	16	TRBV5-1
CAWMTGDYNTEAFF	TRBJ1-1	.	14	TRBV30